This T cell receptor (beta chain) was obtained from a study of cytomegalovirus exposure and HLA in healthy donors. The junction had 11 bases not matched to a gene; V was cut back by 0 bases and J by 4 bases. CDR3 size: 18 residues. In germline, CDR1 is SGHRS, CDR2 YFSETQ. The PCR made use of 60 Vbeta and 13 Jbeta primers. The table came from immunoSEQ multiplex PCR; TCRdb's copy has only in-frame clones and leaves some out. The sample has over 110,000 clones, 78% seen once. The TCR was taken from a female donor in good health and CMV-seronegative. V and J are TRBV5-1 and TRBJ2-2; 8 nucleotides align to TRBD1. The material sequenced was PBMCs. CDR3 region: CASSLVLAGGGGTGELFF. Here the CDR3 DNA reads TGCGCCAGCAGCTTGGTTTTGGCAGGGGGCGGTGGCACCGGGGAGCTGTTTTTT.